This is a list of T cell receptor beta chains from one sample in a study of shared clonotypes between healthy human individuals. The data were produced by immunoSEQ multiplex PCR, yet TCRdb's version contains in-frame clones alone and is incomplete. The data show approximately 500,000 clones, about 75% seen once. The source material was PBMCs. The receptor set was obtained from a woman aged 40-49 years in good health. Some clones in this sample may be carry-over from other donors' samples. The CDR3 runs from the conserved cysteine through the conserved F or W. The D gene is left open where the match is weak. Some rows have no size entry. The others give once, few or many, or a class for an expanded clone.

- TRBJ1-2 TRBV29-1 - CSVSRDDYGYTF TGCAGCGTTTCTCGGGACGACTATGGCTACACCTTC
few TRBJ1-5 TRBV18 - CASSRGGDQPQHF TGTGCCAGCTCGCGGGGTGGTGATCAGCCCCAGCATTTT
- TRBJ2-1 TRBV6-5 TRBD2 CASSSRLAGSANEQFF TGTGCCAGCAGTTCGCGACTAGCGGGATCGGCAAATGAGCAGTTCTTC
few TRBJ2-7 TRBV6-1 TRBD2 CASREVSGRVTYEQYF TGTGCCAGCAGGGAAGTTAGCGGGAGGGTAACCTACGAGCAGTACTTC
- TRBJ2-1 TRBV28 - CASSSVLRTGLNYNEQFF TGTGCCAGCAGCTCGGTTCTCAGAACAGGCCTAAATTACAATGAGCAGTTCTTC
- TRBJ1-1 TRBV11-3 - CASSYRVDTEAFF TGTGCCAGCAGCTATAGGGTCGACACTGAAGCTTTCTTT
- TRBJ1-2 TRBV27 - CARGRGRRYGYTF TGTGCCCGCGGGCGGGGGAGGAGGTATGGCTACACCTTC
- TRBJ2-5 TRBV7-3 TRBD2 CASSPGLAPETQYF TGTGCCAGCAGCCCTGGACTAGCCCCCGAGACCCAGTACTTC
once TRBJ2-7 TRBV6-5 - CASSFGGRHCEQYF TGTGCCAGCAGTTTCGGGGGAAGGCACTGCGAGCAGTACTTC
- TRBJ1-1 TRBV28 - CASSTPEWGRKEAFF TGTGCCAGCAGTACCCCGGAGTGGGGGCGGAAAGAAGCTTTCTTT
- TRBJ2-7 TRBV19 TRBD1 CASSHGDSEQYF TGTGCCAGTAGTCATGGGGACAGCGAGCAGTACTTC
- TRBJ2-3 TRBV7-9 - CASGEAASTDTQYF TGTGCCAGCGGAGAAGCGGCTAGCACAGATACGCAGTATTTT
- TRBJ2-1 TRBV7-3 TRBD2 CASSSGLAGSNEQFF TGTGCCAGCAGCTCCGGACTAGCGGGGTCTAATGAGCAGTTCTTC
- TRBJ2-3 TRBV7-7 TRBD2 CASSLGSGLAGDTQYF TGTGCCAGCAGCTTAGGCAGTGGACTAGCGGGAGATACGCAGTATTTT
- TRBJ2-1 TRBV29-1 - CSVVRVTSYNEQFF TGCAGCGTCGTCAGGGTTACCTCCTACAATGAGCAGTTCTTC
- TRBJ2-7 TRBV2 - CASSGLTLIYEQYF TGTGCCAGCAGTGGACTTACCCTAATTTACGAGCAGTACTTC
- TRBJ2-1 TRBV9 TRBD2 CASSSSLRTSGYNEQFF TGTGCCAGCAGCTCCTCTCTCCGGACTAGCGGGTACAATGAGCAGTTCTTC
- TRBJ2-6 TRBV9 - CASSSQGSGANVLTF TGTGCCAGCAGTTCCCAGGGGTCTGGGGCCAACGTCCTGACTTTC
- TRBJ2-1 TRBV2 - CASSVGIYNEQFF TGTGCCAGCAGTGTAGGGATATACAATGAGCAGTTCTTC
- TRBJ2-4 TRBV9 - CASSVAGLAKNIQYF TGTGCCAGCAGCGTAGCGGGATTAGCCAAAAACATTCAGTACTTC
once TRBJ2-5 TRBV19 TRBD2 CASSILWTSGETQYF TGTGCCAGTAGTATCCTCTGGACTAGTGGGGAGACCCAGTACTTC
- TRBJ1-1 TRBV27 - CASSLMRNTEAFF TGTGCCAGCAGCCTTATGAGAAACACTGAAGCTTTCTTT
- TRBJ2-7 TRBV10-2 TRBD2 CASGGAYEQYF TGCGCCAGCGGGGGGGCCTACGAGCAGTACTTC
- TRBJ1-5 TRBV19 - CASSIDVWGPGNQPQHF TGTGCCAGTAGTATAGATGTTTGGGGGCCTGGGAATCAGCCCCAGCATTTT
- TRBJ1-4 TRBV7-8 TRBD1 CASSSGQDNEKLFF TGTGCCAGCAGCTCGGGACAGGATAATGAAAAACTGTTTTTT
- TRBJ2-3 TRBV7-9 TRBD1 CASSIDRTGPRLVDTQYF TGTGCCAGCAGCATAGATCGGACAGGGCCCAGACTCGTAGATACGCAGTATTTT
- TRBJ1-2 TRBV7-6 - CASSRGGSDYGYTF TGTGCCAGCAGCCGCGGGGGGTCGGACTATGGCTACACCTTC
few TRBJ1-1 TRBV2 TRBD1 CASSPGTGVYRGTEAFF TGTGCCAGCAGTCCCGGGACAGGGGTTTATAGAGGCACTGAAGCTTTCTTT
- TRBJ2-5 TRBV5-6 - CASSFGLQAEQETQYF TGTGCCAGCAGCTTTGGCCTGCAAGCGGAACAAGAGACCCAGTACTTC
- TRBJ1-2 TRBV29-1 - CSAGTDANYGYTF TGCAGCGCCGGGACGGATGCTAACTATGGCTACACCTTC
- TRBJ1-1 TRBV27 - CASSFIGGYTEAFF TGTGCCAGCAGTTTCATCGGAGGGTACACTGAAGCTTTCTTT
- TRBJ1-2 TRBV28 - CASSPGQYGYTF TGTGCCAGCAGTCCTGGACAGTATGGCTACACCTTC
- TRBJ1-6 TRBV10-3 - CAISRPGLNSPLHF TGTGCCATCAGCAGACCCGGTCTAAATTCACCCCTCCACTTT
- TRBJ2-1 TRBV10-3 TRBD1 CATRGQGVHEQFF TGTGCCACCAGAGGACAGGGTGTTCATGAGCAGTTCTTC
- TRBJ2-3 TRBV18 - CASSWTGSTDTQYF TGTGCCAGCTCGTGGACTGGGAGCACAGATACGCAGTATTTT
- TRBJ1-3 TRBV30 - CAWSVHGAFGIYF TGTGCCTGGAGTGTACACGGAGCCTTCGGCATATATTTT
- TRBJ2-1 TRBV12-5 TRBD2 CASGLGLAGVAPPQFF TGTGCTAGTGGTCTCGGACTAGCGGGAGTTGCTCCCCCACAGTTCTTC
- TRBJ1-2 TRBV10-3 - CATNSRGALNYGYTF TGTGCCACAAACAGCCGGGGGGCTTTAAACTATGGCTACACCTTC
few TRBJ1-6 TRBV6-5 - CASSTGVRSPLHF TGTGCCAGCAGCACGGGAGTCCGTTCACCCCTCCACTTT
- TRBJ1-3 TRBV7-2 - CASSLDRSSGNTIYF TGTGCCAGCAGCTTAGACAGGAGCTCTGGAAACACCATATATTTT
- TRBJ2-2 TRBV6-1 TRBD2 CASGASGRAGELFF TGTGCCAGCGGGGCTAGCGGGAGGGCCGGGGAGCTGTTTTTT